The 22 T cell receptor beta chains reported below all come from one sample, sequenced in a study of Graves' ophthalmopathy and Graves' hyperthyroidism. Amplification targeted the TCR beta CDR3 regions, with RNA transcripts as the source material. After a first-round RT-PCR with HTBI primers, a second-round multiplex PCR was run. TCRdb called the multiplex PCR reads again in MiXCR, with one record for every CDR3 protein. The profile shows roughly 500,000 distinct CDR3 sequences, about 15% of them singletons. The sequenced sample consisted of blood. Receptors originate from a woman in her twenties or thirties with Graves' ophthalmopathy.

The gene calls are TRBV29-1 and TRBJ2-7; D gene unclear. Germline V lookup: CDR1 SQVTM, CDR2 ANQGSEA. The CDR3 totals 12 residues. The ends were cut back, 6 bases at V and 0 bases at J, with 9 bases in the middle. The CDR3 DNA reads as TGCAGCGTAGCCTCGGACTCCTACGAGCAGTACTTC. Protein product: CSVASDSYEQYF.

This clonotype was detected ten times or more. The chain uses TRBV6-5 and TRBJ1-5; TRBD1 matches at 8 bases. Germline CDR1 MNHEY, CDR2 SVGAGI. Unmatched junction bases numbered 6, after V lost 0 bases and J lost 5 bases. The CDR3 is 16 amino acids. The CDR3 protein is CASSYSRTGNYQPQHF. The CDR3 DNA sequence: TGTGCCAGCAGTTACTCGAGGACAGGGAACTATCAGCCCCAGCATTTT.

This clonotype has more than one count but fewer than ten. The chain uses TRBV18 and TRBJ1-1; TRBD1 matches 7 bases. In germline, CDR1 is KGHSH, CDR2 LQKENI. CDR3 length: 15 amino acids. V shed 3 bases and J 3 bases; nucleotides not matched to a gene: 7. The CDR3 sequence is CASSPRRQGDTEAFF. CDR3 nucleotide sequence: TGTGCCAGCTCACCCCGCCGACAGGGAGACACTGAAGCTTTCTTT. The full variable domain, in which reference TRBV18 and TRBJ1-1 provide the parts outside the CDR3, is NAGVMQNPRHLVRRRGQEARLRCSPMKGHSHVYWYRQLPEEGLKFMVYLQKENIIDESGMPKERFSAEFPKEGPSILRIQQVVRGDSAAYFCASSPRRQGDTEAFFGQGTRLTVV.

The chain couples TRBV5-1 to TRBJ1-2; D not resolved. This CDR3 comprises 13 residues. V was pared by 0 bases and J by 4 bases, with 7 bases between. Germline values: CDR1 SGHRS, CDR2 YFSETQ. CDR3 residues: CASSLASRYGYTF. CDR3 DNA: TGCGCCAGCAGCTTGGCAAGTCGCTATGGCTACACCTTC.

This clonotype was picked up many times. This chain joins TRBV12-3 or TRBV12-4 and TRBJ1-1, with D unresolved. V was trimmed by 5 bases and J by 1 base, leaving 11 bases between them. The CDR3 extends over 14 amino acids. The CDR3 nucleotides read TGTGCCAGCAGTCCCCGGATGACGAACACTGAAGCTTTCTTT. The encoded protein is CASSPRMTNTEAFF.

In this sample, this clonotype turned up many times. The rearrangement joins TRBV4-1 to TRBJ2-5; 8 nucleotides line up with TRBD2. Germline assignment: CDR1 MGHRA and CDR2 YSYEKL. The J segment lost 2 bases and the V segment lost 4 bases, leaving 6 bases of the junction unmatched. The CDR3 is 15 residues long. The CDR3 is CASSPRQRGQETQYF. In DNA, the CDR3 is TGCGCCAGCAGCCCGCGGCAGCGGGGGCAAGAGACCCAGTACTTC.

This clonotype came up many times. This chain joins TRBV30 and TRBJ1-1; the match to TRBD1 covers 10 bases. J was trimmed by 5 bases and V by 5 bases; bases with no gene match: 2. Germline CDR1 is GTSNPN and CDR2 is SVGIG (reference sequence). This CDR3 is built from 12 residues. The CDR3 protein is CAWGGQGTEAFF. The CDR3 region has the DNA TGTGCCTGGGGGGGACAGGGGACTGAAGCTTTCTTT. Together with reference TRBV30 and TRBJ1-1, the CDR3 gives the full variable domain: SQTIHQWPATLVQPVGSPLSLECTVEGTSNPNLYWYRQAAGRGLQLLFYSVGIGQISSEVPQNLSASRPQDRQFILSSKKLLLSDSGFYLCAWGGQGTEAFFGQGTRLTVV.

This clonotype has at least ten counts. The chain links TRBV28 to TRBJ2-7, with D uncertain. Germline values: CDR1 MDHEN, CDR2 SYDVKM. The CDR3 length is 15 residues. The ends were cut back, 4 bases at V and 0 bases at J, with 13 bases in the middle. CDR3 nucleotide sequence: TGTGCCAGCAGTTCCCGGACCGAATACTCCTACGAGCAGTACTTC. Its translation: CASSSRTEYSYEQYF.

This clonotype was seen many times. The V call is TRBV7-8, the J call TRBJ1-1; 8 bases align to TRBD1. Germline CDR1 and CDR2: SGHVS and FQNEAQ. CDR3 length equals 16 residues. The V gene end was trimmed by 5 bases and the J gene end by 5 bases; junction bases not matched to a gene: 13. The chain's CDR3 is CASSGYRGFGNTEAFF. The CDR3 bases are TGTGCCAGCAGCGGATACAGGGGGTTCGGTAATACTGAAGCTTTCTTT.

The chain uses TRBV12-3 or TRBV12-4 and TRBJ1-1, with 10 bases matching TRBD1. V lost 2 bases and J lost 7; bases outside the gene matches: 4. This CDR3 region has 14 residues. The CDR3 loop is CASSLSGQGREAFF. The CDR3 DNA reads TGTGCCAGCAGTTTATCGGGACAGGGGCGTGAAGCTTTCTTT.

This clonotype was seen a few times. The gene calls are TRBV29-1 and TRBJ1-1; D uncertain. The germline CDR1 and CDR2 sequences are SQVTM and ANQGSEA. CDR3 length equals 11 residues. Trimming removed 6 bases at V and 4 bases at J, with 9 bases between. CDR3 DNA: TGCAGCGTCCCCCTTCTCACTGAAGCTTTCTTT. Translated, it gives CSVPLLTEAFF.

This clonotype has at least ten counts. The rearrangement uses TRBV30 and TRBJ1-2, with D maybe TRBD1 (5 bases). This CDR3 is 14 amino acids long. CDR1 is GTSNPN and CDR2 is SVGIG in the germline V gene (reference sequence). V shed 4 bases and J shed 8 bases, with 20 bases lying between them. The CDR3 DNA reads TGTGCCTGGAATCGGGGCTTGGACGGGGAAGGCTACACCTTC. Its protein product is CAWNRGLDGEGYTF.

This clonotype showed up many times. This chain's CDR3 is CASSSGTSGYEQYF. Written as DNA, the CDR3 is TGTGCCAGCAGCTCCGGGACTAGCGGGTACGAGCAGTACTTC. The chain is built from TRBV6-5 and TRBJ2-7; 12 bases match TRBD2. J gave up 4 bases and V 6 bases, and 4 bases lay outside the gene matches. CDR3 size: 14 residues. CDR1 and CDR2 (germline): MNHEY, SVGAGI.

V gene TRBV19 combines with J gene TRBJ1-1; TRBD1 aligns across 9 bases. Germline loops: CDR1 LNHDA, CDR2 SQIVND (reference sequence). Germline trimming cut 11 bases from V and 0 bases from J; bases unmatched to any gene: 7. This CDR3 contains 14 residues. The CDR3 DNA follows: TGTGCCTCCCGGGACAGGGAGCTGAACACTGAAGCTTTCTTT. Protein sequence: CASRDRELNTEAFF.

A word on this clonotype: At one boundary the junction diverges from the germline segment, which might be a read error. The chain has TRBV7-6 and TRBJ2-7, with a tentative D call TRBD1 (5 bases). This CDR3 has 14 amino acids. The germline gives CDR1 SGHVS, CDR2 FNYEAQ. The CDR3 coding sequence is TGTGCCAGCAGCTTAGTTGGCAGGGTCTACGATCAGTACTTC. It encodes CASSLVGRVYDQYF.

This clonotype occurred a few times. One base away lies a much larger clone, so this may be a sequencing read error. V usage is TRBV6-1 and J usage is TRBJ2-4; tentative D call: TRBD1 (6 bases). The CDR3 covers 15 residues. Per the germline V gene, CDR1 is MNHNS and CDR2 is SASEGT. This chain's CDR3 is CASRTKPGAKNIKYF. DNA of the CDR3: TGTGCCAGCAGGACAAAGCCAGGGGCCAAAAACATTAAGTACTTC.

This clonotype was observed a handful of times. This clone may be a read error of a much larger clone one base away. The V gene is TRBV27, the J gene TRBJ2-5; D may be TRBD2 (6 bases). The CDR3 is 12 amino acids. In germline, CDR1 is MNHEY, CDR2 SMNVEV (reference sequence). CDR3 sequence reads: CASKDYKETKYF. The CDR3 DNA follows: TGTGCCAGCAAGGACTATAAAGAGACCAAGTACTTC.

This clonotype has ten or more counts. The gene calls are TRBV5-1 and TRBJ1-1; D uncertain. In germline, CDR1 is SGHRS, CDR2 YFSETQ. Trimming left V 1 base short and J 1 base short, with 8 bases between. CDR3 size: 14 residues. CDR3 loop: CASSLTQTNTEAFF. In nucleotides, the CDR3 is TGCGCCAGCAGCTTGACACAAACGAACACTGAAGCTTTCTTT.

This clonotype was observed at least ten times. The gene calls are TRBV10-3 and TRBJ1-2; 7 bases align to TRBD1. CDR1 is ENHRY, CDR2 SYGVKD, per germline. V lost 6 bases to trimming and J lost 1 base; unmatched junction nucleotides: 5. The CDR3 runs 14 residues. The CDR3: CAIRTGTHNYGYTF. The CDR3 coding sequence is TGTGCCATCAGGACAGGGACTCATAACTATGGCTACACCTTC.

The table lists this clonotype with many counts. This sequence joins TRBV4-1 and TRBJ2-2; 9 nucleotides align to TRBD2. The junction had 6 bases not matched to a gene; V was cut back by 3 bases and J by 4 bases. The CDR3 is made up of 16 amino acids. Per the germline V gene, CDR1 is MGHRA and CDR2 is YSYEKL. DNA of the CDR3: TGCGCCAGCAGCCAGAAGACTAGCGGAGTCACCGGGGAGCTGTTTTTT. Protein product: CASSQKTSGVTGELFF.

Many counts were recorded for this clonotype. V and J are TRBV7-8 and TRBJ1-1, with 7 bases lining up with TRBD1. Germline CDR1 SGHVS, CDR2 FQNEAQ. The V and J ends lost 4 bases and 1 base, in that order; junction bases with no gene match: 12. The CDR3 sequence is 17 residues long. CDR3 sequence (DNA): TGTGCCAGCAGCTCATCCCGACAGGGACACCAGAACACTGAAGCTTTCTTT. This gives the protein CASSSSRQGHQNTEAFF.

This clonotype was seen only a few times. This chain uses TRBV12-3 or TRBV12-4 with TRBJ2-5; D is possibly TRBD2 (5 bases). This CDR3 contains 14 residues. V was pared by 4 bases and J by 5 bases, with 14 bases between. CDR3 sequence: CASSSAPGFETQYF. The CDR3 nucleotides are TGTGCCAGCAGTTCGGCCCCGGGATTCGAGACCCAGTACTTC.